This T cell receptor (beta chain) was sequenced in a study of blood T cell repertoires in COVID-19. Turning to the study itself: T cells, B-cell-depleted T cells, or PBMCs provided the cDNA or gDNA that served as material.

In the original analysis: It was from reference gene primer amplification that nucleated cell counts were estimated. The table came from immunoSEQ multiplex PCR; TCRdb's copy has only in-frame clones and leaves some out. V, J and clone size derive from that table, while D and trimming were established from the DNA sequence. The sample holds 400,000 to 450,000 clones, 85% to 90% seen once. V gave up 4 bases and J gave up 9 bases, with 14 bases separating them. The CDR3 loop spans 14 amino acids. Germline CDR1 and CDR2: SGHDT and YYEEEE. Each recovered donor of Cohort 3 presented with two negative PCRs, clearance, or symptom resolution.

The clonotype was recovered from a man aged 25-45 years who had recovered from COVID-19. The sample was PBMCs or T cells enriched from blood (not recorded which). The J gene is TRBJ1-6, the V gene TRBV5-6; unclear D gene. The CDR3 loop is CASSASVPFSPLHF. CDR3 nucleotides: TGTGCCAGCAGCGCCTCAGTACCTTTTTCACCCCTCCACTTT.